This T cell receptor (beta chain) stems from a study of blood T cell repertoires in COVID-19. The CDR3 spans 15 residues. V was clipped by 5 bases and J by 2 bases, with 13 bases between them. The germline V gene encodes CDR1 SGHRS and CDR2 YFSETQ. Produced via immunoSEQ multiplex PCR; TCRdb's table is partial and in-frame only. The data hold tens of thousands of clones, with around 90% observed a single time. The origin of this receptor is a man aged 50-59 years with COVID-19, enrolled during active disease. The sample comprised peripheral blood. This chain joins TRBV5-1 and TRBJ2-2; TRBD1 is a possible D gene (6 bases). DNA for the CDR3: TGCGCCAGCAGGGTGTCAGGGGCCAACACCGGGGAGCTGTTTTTT. Translating it yields CASRVSGANTGELFF.